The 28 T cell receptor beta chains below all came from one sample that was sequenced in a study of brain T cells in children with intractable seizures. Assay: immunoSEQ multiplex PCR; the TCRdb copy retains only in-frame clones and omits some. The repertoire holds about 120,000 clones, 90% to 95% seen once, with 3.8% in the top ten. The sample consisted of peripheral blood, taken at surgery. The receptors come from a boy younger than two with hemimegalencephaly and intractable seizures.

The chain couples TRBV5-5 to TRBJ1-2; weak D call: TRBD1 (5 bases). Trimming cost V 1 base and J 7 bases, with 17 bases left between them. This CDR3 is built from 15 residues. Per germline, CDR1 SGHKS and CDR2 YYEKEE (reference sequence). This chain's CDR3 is CASSLNPRREAGYTF. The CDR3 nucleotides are TGTGCCAGCAGCTTGAATCCCCGCAGGGAGGCTGGCTACACCTTC.

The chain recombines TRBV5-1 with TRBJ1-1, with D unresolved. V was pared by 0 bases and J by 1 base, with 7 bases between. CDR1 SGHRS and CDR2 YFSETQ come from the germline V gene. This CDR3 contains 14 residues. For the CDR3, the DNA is TGCGCCAGCAGCTTGGTCGGCTGGAACACTGAAGCTTTCTTT. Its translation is CASSLVGWNTEAFF. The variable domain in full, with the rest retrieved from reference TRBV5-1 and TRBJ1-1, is KAGVTQTPRYLIKTRGQQVTLSCSPISGHRSVSWYQQTPGQGLQFLFEYFSETQRNKGNFPGRFSGRQFSNSRSEMNVSTLELGDSALYLCASSLVGWNTEAFFGQGTRLTVV.

The chain's CDR3 is CASAGSGVLYGYTF. The CDR3 DNA is TGTGCCAGCGCTGGCTCAGGGGTCCTCTATGGCTACACCTTC. The V gene is TRBV19, the J gene TRBJ1-2; TRBD1 might be the D (6 bases). The CDR3 is made up of 14 amino acids. V lost 9 bases, J lost 4 bases, and 18 bases lay in between. The germline V gene encodes CDR1 LNHDA and CDR2 SQIVND (reference sequence).

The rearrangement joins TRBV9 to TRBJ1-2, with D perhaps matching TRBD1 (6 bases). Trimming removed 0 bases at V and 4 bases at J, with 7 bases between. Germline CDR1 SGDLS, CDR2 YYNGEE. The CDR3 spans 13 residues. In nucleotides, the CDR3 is TGTGCCAGCAGCGTAGCGGACAGCTATGGCTACACCTTC. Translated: CASSVADSYGYTF. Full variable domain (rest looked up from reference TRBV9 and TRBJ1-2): DSGVTQTPKHLITATGQRVTLRCSPRSGDLSVYWYQQSLDQGLQFLIQYYNGEERAKGNILERFSAQQFPDLHSELNLSSLELGDSALYFCASSVADSYGYTFGSGTRLTVV.

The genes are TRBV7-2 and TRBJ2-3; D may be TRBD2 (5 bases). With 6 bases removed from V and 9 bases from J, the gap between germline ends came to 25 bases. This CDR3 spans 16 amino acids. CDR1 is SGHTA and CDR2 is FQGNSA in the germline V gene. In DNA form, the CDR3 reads TGTGCCAGCAGGCCGCAACTAGTGAGGGAGTACGAAACGCAGTATTTT. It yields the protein CASRPQLVREYETQYF.

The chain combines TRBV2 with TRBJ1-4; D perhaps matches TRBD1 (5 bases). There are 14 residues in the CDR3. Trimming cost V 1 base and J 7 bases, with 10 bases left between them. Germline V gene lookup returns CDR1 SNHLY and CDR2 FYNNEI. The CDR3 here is CASSEGRDGEKLFF. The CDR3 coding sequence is TGTGCCAGCAGTGAAGGGAGGGACGGTGAAAAACTGTTTTTT. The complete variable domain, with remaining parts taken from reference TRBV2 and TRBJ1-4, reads EPEVTQTPSHQVTQMGQEVILRCVPISNHLYFYWYRQILGQKVEFLVSFYNNEISEKSEIFDDQFSVERPDGSNFTLKIRSTKLEDSAMYFCASSEGRDGEKLFFGSGTQLSVL.

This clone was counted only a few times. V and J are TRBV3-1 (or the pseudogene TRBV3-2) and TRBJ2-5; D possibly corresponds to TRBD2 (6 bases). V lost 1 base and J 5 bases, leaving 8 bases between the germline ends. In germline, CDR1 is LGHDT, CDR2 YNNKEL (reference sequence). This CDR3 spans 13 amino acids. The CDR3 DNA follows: TGTGCCAGCAGCCAAGGGAGGGCCGAGACCCAGTACTTC. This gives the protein CASSQGRAETQYF.

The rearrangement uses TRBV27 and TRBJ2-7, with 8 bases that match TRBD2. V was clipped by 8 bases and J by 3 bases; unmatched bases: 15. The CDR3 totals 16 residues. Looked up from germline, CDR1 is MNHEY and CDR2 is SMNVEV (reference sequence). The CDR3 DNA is TGTGCCAGCCAACCGGCGGGGGGCGGCCACCTCTACGAGCAGTACTTC. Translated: CASQPAGGGHLYEQYF.

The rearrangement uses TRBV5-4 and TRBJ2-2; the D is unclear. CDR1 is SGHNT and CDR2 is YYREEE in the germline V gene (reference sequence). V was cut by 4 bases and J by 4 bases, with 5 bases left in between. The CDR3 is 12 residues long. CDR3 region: CASSPATGELFF. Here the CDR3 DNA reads TGTGCCAGCAGCCCAGCCACCGGGGAGCTGTTTTTT.

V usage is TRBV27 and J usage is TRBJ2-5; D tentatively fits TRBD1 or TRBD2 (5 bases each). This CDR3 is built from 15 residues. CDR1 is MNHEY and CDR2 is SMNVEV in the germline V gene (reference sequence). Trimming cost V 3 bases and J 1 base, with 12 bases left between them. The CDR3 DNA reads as TGTGCCAGCAGTTTCGGGGCGCTAACCCAAGAGACCCAGTACTTC. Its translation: CASSFGALTQETQYF.

CDR3 residues: CASRAGGNEQFF. CDR3 nucleotides: TGTGCCAGCAGGGCAGGTGGGAATGAGCAGTTCTTC. The rearrangement joins TRBV6-5 to TRBJ2-1; no definite D call. The ends were cut back, 6 bases at V and 7 bases at J, with 10 bases in the middle. Germline V gives CDR1 MNHEY, CDR2 SVGAGI. The CDR3 contains 12 residues.

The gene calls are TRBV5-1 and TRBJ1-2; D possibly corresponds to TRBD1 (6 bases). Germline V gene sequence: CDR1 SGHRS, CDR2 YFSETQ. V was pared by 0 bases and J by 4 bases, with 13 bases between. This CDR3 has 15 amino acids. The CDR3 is CASSLEAGAIYGYTF. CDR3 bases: TGCGCCAGCAGCTTGGAGGCAGGGGCGATCTATGGCTACACCTTC.

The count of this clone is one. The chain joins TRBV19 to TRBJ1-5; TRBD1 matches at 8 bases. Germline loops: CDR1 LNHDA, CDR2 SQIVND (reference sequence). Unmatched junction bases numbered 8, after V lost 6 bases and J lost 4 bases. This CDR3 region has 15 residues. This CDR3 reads CASRITGGGNQPQHF. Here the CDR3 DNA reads TGTGCCAGTAGGATAACAGGGGGAGGTAATCAGCCCCAGCATTTT.

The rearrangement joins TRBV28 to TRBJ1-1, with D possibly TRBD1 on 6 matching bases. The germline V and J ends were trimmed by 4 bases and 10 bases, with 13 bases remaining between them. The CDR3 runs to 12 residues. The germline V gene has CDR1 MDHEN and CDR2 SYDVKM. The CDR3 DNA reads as TGTGCCAGCAGTTCCCTACAGGGTTTAGCTTTCTTT. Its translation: CASSSLQGLAFF.

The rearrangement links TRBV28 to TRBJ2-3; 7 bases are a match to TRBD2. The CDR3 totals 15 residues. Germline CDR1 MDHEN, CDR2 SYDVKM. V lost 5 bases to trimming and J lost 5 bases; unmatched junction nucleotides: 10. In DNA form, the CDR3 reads TGTGCCAGCAGTCCCGGGGGAGGGCCCCAAGATACGCAGTATTTT. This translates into CASSPGGGPQDTQYF.

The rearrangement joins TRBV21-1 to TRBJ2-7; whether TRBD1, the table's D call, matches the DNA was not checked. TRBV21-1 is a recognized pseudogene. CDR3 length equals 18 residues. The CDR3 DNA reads TGTGCCAGCAGCAAGGAAAGTCCTCGCAGGCCAACAACCTACGAGCAGTACTTC. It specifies CASSKESPRRPTTYEQYF.

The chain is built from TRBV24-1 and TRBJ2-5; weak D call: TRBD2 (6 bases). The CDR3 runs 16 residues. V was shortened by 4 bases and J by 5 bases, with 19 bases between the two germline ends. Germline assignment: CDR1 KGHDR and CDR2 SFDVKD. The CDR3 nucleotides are TGTGCCACCAGTGAGCGGGGCAGGGCCCAACAGGAGACCCAGTACTTC. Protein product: CATSERGRAQQETQYF.

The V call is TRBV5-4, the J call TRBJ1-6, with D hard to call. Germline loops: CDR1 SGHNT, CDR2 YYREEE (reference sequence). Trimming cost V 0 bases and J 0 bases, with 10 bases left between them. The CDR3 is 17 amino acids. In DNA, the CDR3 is TGTGCCAGCAGCTTGGGGGGTCGCAGCTCCTATAATTCACCCCTCCACTTT. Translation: CASSLGGRSSYNSPLHF.

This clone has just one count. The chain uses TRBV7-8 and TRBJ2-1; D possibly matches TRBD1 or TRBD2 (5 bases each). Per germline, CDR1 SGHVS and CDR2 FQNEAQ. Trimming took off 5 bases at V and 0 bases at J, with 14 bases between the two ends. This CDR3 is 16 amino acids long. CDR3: CASSPRDLGSYNEQFF. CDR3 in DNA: TGTGCCAGCAGCCCCAGGGACCTGGGCTCCTACAATGAGCAGTTCTTC.

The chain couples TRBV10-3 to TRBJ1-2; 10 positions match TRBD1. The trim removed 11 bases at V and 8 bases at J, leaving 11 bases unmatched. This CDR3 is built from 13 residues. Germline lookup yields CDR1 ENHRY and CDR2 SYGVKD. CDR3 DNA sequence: TGTGCCCTCCGGGACAGGGGCCTTCAGGGCTACACCTTC. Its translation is CALRDRGLQGYTF.

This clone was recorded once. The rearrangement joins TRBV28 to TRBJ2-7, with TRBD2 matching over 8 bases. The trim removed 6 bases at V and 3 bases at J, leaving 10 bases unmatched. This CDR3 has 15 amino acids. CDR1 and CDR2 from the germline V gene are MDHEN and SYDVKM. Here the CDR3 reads CASSLLLAVSYEQYF. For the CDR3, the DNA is TGTGCCAGCAGCCTCTTACTAGCGGTAAGCTACGAGCAGTACTTC. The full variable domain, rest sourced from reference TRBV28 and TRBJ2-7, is DVKVTQSSRYLVKRTGEKVFLECVQDMDHENMFWYRQDPGLGLRLIYFSYDVKMKEKGDIPEGYSVSREKKERFSLILESASTNQTSMYLCASSLLLAVSYEQYFGPGTRLTVT.

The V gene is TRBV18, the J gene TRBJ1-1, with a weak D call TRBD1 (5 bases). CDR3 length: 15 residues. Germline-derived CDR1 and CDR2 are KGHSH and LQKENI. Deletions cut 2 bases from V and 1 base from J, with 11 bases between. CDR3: CASSPLADRNTEAFF. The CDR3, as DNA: TGTGCCAGCTCACCATTGGCAGACAGGAACACTGAAGCTTTCTTT.

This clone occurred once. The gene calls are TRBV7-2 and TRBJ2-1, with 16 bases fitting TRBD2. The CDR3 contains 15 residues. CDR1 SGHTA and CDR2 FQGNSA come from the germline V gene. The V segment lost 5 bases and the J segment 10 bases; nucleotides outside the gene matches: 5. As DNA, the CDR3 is TGTGCCAGCAGCCAACCGGGACTAGCGGGAGGGGAGCAGTTCTTC. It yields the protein CASSQPGLAGGEQFF.

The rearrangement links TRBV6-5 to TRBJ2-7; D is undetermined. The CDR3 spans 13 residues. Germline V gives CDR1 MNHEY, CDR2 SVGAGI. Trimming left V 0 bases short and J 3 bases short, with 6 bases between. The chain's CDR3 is CASSYSVIYEQYF. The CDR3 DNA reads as TGTGCCAGCAGTTACTCCGTGATCTACGAGCAGTACTTC.

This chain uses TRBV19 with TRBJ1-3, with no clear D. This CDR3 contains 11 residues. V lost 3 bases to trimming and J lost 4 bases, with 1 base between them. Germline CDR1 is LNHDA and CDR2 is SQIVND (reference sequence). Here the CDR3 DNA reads TGTGCCAGTAGTATCGGAAACACCATATATTTT. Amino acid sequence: CASSIGNTIYF.

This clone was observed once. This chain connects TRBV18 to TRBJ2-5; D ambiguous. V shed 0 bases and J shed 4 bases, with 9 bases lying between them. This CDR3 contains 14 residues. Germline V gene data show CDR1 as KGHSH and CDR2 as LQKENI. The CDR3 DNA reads TGTGCCAGCTCACCACCGAGTCAGGTAGAGACCCAGTACTTC. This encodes CASSPPSQVETQYF.

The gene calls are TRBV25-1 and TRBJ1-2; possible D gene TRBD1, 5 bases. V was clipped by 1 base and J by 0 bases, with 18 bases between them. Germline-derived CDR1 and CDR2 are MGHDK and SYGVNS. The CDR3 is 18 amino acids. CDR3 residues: CASSESFGVDRTNYGYTF. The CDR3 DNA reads TGTGCCAGCAGTGAATCTTTCGGCGTTGACAGAACTAACTATGGCTACACCTTC.

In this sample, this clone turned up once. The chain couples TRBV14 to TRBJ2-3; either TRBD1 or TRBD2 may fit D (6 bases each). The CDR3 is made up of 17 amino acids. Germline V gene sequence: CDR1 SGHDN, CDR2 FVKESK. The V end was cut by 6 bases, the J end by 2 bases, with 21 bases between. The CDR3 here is CASSAVRLGQFTDTQYF. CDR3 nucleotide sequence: TGTGCCAGCAGTGCAGTTCGACTAGGACAGTTCACAGATACGCAGTATTTT.